This T cell receptor (beta chain) was recovered during a study of quantifying T cell responses using KT2 cells. Turning to the study itself: RNA was reverse transcribed with TCR alpha and beta constant-region primers.

The ends lost 4 bases at V and 5 bases at J; junction bases unmatched: 7. This CDR3 has 14 amino acids. Germline lookup yields CDR1 LGHDT and CDR2 YNNKEL (reference sequence). KT2, a clone with a known TCR, was spiked into unfractionated PBMC. This clonotype was picked up many times. Each cDNA got a UMI-containing oligo ligated at its 3' end. An equimolar mix of RC1.1 and RC1.2 primed the beta chain across TRBC1 and TRBC2. TCRdb called the UMI-ligation and nested PCR reads again in MiXCR, with one record for every CDR3 protein. The sample holds 30,000 or so distinct CDR3 sequences, approximately 7% seen once.

The rearrangement links TRBV3-1 to TRBJ2-5; TRBD1 matches 7 bases. The TCR originated in a human donor. Source material: PBMCs spiked with cells of the T cell clone KT2. CDR3 nucleotides: TGTGCCAGCAGCCTCCGACAGGGCGGTGAGACCCAGTACTTC. Its protein product is CASSLRQGGETQYF.